These T cell receptor beta chains were read from a single sample in a study of CD8+CD57+ T cells in acquired aplastic anemia. TCRdb used MiXCR to reprocess the reads, holding one entry per CDR3 protein. Among 75,000 to 80,000 distinct CDR3 sequences listed, roughly 72% were seen once. Sequenced material: sorted CD4+, CD8+, or CD8+CD57+ T cells (not recorded which) from PBMCs. Every receptor here comes from a human donor with aplastic anemia. CDR3s include the opening cysteine and the closing phenylalanine or tryptophan. The order of the fields is V gene, CDR3 protein.

v_call: TRBV2
cdr3_aa: CASSTSGGVKDTQYF

v_call: TRBV10-3
cdr3_aa: CAIRDRGDTEAFF

v_call: TRBV15
cdr3_aa: CATSAGQPMNTEAFF

v_call: TRBV2
cdr3_aa: CASSAGYDNAEAFF

v_call: TRBV10-3
cdr3_aa: CAISDLMGQGGTIYF

v_call: TRBV6-1
cdr3_aa: CASIYPGGNTEAFF

v_call: TRBV12-3/TRBV12-4
cdr3_aa: CASSSRSGANVLTF

v_call: TRBV24-1
cdr3_aa: CATSDSYEQYF

v_call: TRBV19
cdr3_aa: CASSIREETQHF

v_call: TRBV10-1
cdr3_aa: CASSEDGELFF

v_call: TRBV19
cdr3_aa: CASSGTGGNYGYTF

v_call: TRBV24-1
cdr3_aa: CATSDPQGYEQYF

v_call: TRBV7-2
cdr3_aa: CASSLALGNTIYF

v_call: TRBV29-1
cdr3_aa: CSVSRGGQETQYF

v_call: TRBV7-2
cdr3_aa: CASSPGAINEQYF

v_call: TRBV7-8
cdr3_aa: CASSLSASNQPQHF

v_call: TRBV27
cdr3_aa: CASSLTGTANSPLHF

v_call: TRBV2
cdr3_aa: CASSAGENIQYF

v_call: TRBV13
cdr3_aa: CASSLRGSSYNEQFF

v_call: TRBV2
cdr3_aa: CASYQTYFGYTF

v_call: TRBV10-3
cdr3_aa: CAISEVGQETQYF

v_call: TRBV5-1
cdr3_aa: CASSAVLSLTGELFF

v_call: TRBV28
cdr3_aa: CASSFPQGRYEQYF

v_call: TRBV25-1
cdr3_aa: CASSEDMVGDNTGELFF